The text below deals with one T cell receptor (beta chain). Its matching antigen is unknown. This sample stems from a study of shared clonotypes between healthy human individuals. Study-wide points: It was the non-shared clonotypes that had lower generation probabilities than clonotypes shared by all four donors.

Assay execution took place at the deep level. Evenly divided among several immunoSEQ plates was the genomic DNA of each subset. Clones were read by immunoSEQ multiplex PCR, and TCRdb kept only the in-frame ones, dropping some. The table lists 2,500,000 or so clones, roughly 90% of them singletons. The TCR originated in a man between 18 and 29 years old in good health. Some clones in this sample may be carry-over from other donors' samples. Sequencing input: naive CD4+ T cells from PBMCs. This sample's subset: CD45RA+ positively selected.

CDR3 sequence reads: CASSLTSGLYNEQFF. The DNA of the CDR3 is TGTGCCAGCAGTTTGACTAGCGGGTTGTACAATGAGCAGTTCTTC. This chain joins TRBV27 and TRBJ2-1; TRBD2 agrees at 10 bases. Germline values: CDR1 MNHEY, CDR2 SMNVEV (reference sequence). The trim removed 3 bases at V and 4 bases at J, leaving 3 bases unmatched. The CDR3 runs to 15 residues.